Sequencing of this T cell receptor beta chain was carried out in a study of blood T cell repertoires in COVID-19. Study-level background: COVID-19 samples from acute and convalescent phases originated in the United States, Italy and Spain. In each case, the material was cDNA or gDNA derived from T cells, B-cell-depleted T cells, or PBMCs.

Authors' methods: Amplified reference gene primers provided the basis for estimating nucleated cell counts. TCRdb's table, derived via immunoSEQ multiplex PCR, lists solely in-frame clones and lacks some. The V and J calls and clone size are taken from that table; D and trimming were inferred from the DNA. There are 75,000 to 85,000 clones in the sample; 70% to 90% occur only once, and about a sixth lies in the top ten. The trim removed 5 bases at V and 11 bases at J, leaving 11 bases unmatched. CDR3 length: 13 residues. The V gene's germline CDR1 is MDHEN and CDR2 SYDVKM. The clonotype originates from a human donor in a cohort sampled during active COVID-19. What was sequenced was peripheral blood. The chain links TRBV28 to TRBJ1-1; 7 positions match TRBD1. CDR3 residues: CASSKLNRGEAFF. The CDR3 nucleotides read TGTGCCAGCAGTAAATTAAACAGGGGAGAGGCTTTCTTT.